This T cell receptor beta chain originates from a study of shared clonotypes between healthy human individuals. General study points: Sampling covered nothing but blood. Tissue TCR repertoires likely differ from those found in blood.

Original processing methods: ImmunoSEQ junction-only sequences lacked quality scores, so their filtering differed. The method was immunoSEQ multiplex PCR; TCRdb's version includes in-frame clones alone and lacks a portion of them. V, J and clone size were drawn from that table, and D and trimming were deduced from the DNA. The data contain some 480,000 clones, roughly 85% of them singletons. The V end was cut by 0 bases, the J end by 8 bases, with 9 bases between. Germline assignment: CDR1 MRHNA and CDR2 SNTAGT. This CDR3 has 13 amino acids. Notes on this clone: Its target is unknown.

The chain joins TRBV6-4 to TRBJ2-3; D uncertain. This TCR was recovered from a woman in her thirties or forties in good health. Some clones in this sample may be carry-over from other donors' samples. Sequencing was done on a sample of PBMCs. CDR3 sequence (DNA): TGTGCCAGCAGTGACTCCAGGTCGGGTACGCAGTATTTT. It codes for CASSDSRSGTQYF.